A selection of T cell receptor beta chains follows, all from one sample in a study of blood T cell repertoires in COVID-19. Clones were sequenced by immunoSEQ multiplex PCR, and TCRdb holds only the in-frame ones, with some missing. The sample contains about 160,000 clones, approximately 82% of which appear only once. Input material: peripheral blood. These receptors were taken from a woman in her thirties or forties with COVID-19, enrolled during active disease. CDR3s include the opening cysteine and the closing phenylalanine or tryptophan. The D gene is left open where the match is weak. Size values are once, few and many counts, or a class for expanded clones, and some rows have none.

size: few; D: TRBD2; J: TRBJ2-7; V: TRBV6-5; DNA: TGTGCCAGCAGGTGGGAGGGGTCCTACGAGCAGTACTTC; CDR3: CASRWEGSYEQYF
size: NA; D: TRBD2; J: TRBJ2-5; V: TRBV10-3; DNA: TGTGCCATCAGGCAGGGAGGGCCACAAGAGACCCAGTACTTC; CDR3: CAIRQGGPQETQYF
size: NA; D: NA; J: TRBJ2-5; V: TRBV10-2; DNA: TGCGCCAGCGGGCGCCCCAGGGAGACCCAGTACTTC; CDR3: CASGRPRETQYF
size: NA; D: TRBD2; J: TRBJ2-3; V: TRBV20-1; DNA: TGCAGTGCTAGTAAAGACAGGCTAGCGGGAGTGGCAGATACGCAGTATTTT; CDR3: CSASKDRLAGVADTQYF
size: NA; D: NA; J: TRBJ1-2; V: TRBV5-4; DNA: TGTGCCAGCAGCTTGGACGTCACAGCCTATGGCTACACCTTC; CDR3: CASSLDVTAYGYTF
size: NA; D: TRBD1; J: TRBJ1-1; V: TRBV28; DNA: TGTGCCAGCAGCCGGGACAGGGGAAGGCACACTGAAGCTTTCTTT; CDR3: CASSRDRGRHTEAFF
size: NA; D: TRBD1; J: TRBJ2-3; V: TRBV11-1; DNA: TGTGCCAGCAGCACAAGACAGGGGGTAATAGATACGCAGTATTTT; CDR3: CASSTRQGVIDTQYF
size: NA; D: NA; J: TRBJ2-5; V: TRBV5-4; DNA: TGTGCCAGCAGCCCGGGACTGCAAGAGACCCAGTACTTC; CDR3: CASSPGLQETQYF
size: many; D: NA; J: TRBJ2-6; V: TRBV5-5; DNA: TGTGCCAGCAGCTTGGAAGGCAGGGAATCTGGGGCCAACGTCCTGACTTTC; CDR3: CASSLEGRESGANVLTF
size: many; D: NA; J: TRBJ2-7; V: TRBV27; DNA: TGTGCCAGCAGTACACGGAGCGACAGCTCCTACGAGCAGTACTTC; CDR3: CASSTRSDSSYEQYF
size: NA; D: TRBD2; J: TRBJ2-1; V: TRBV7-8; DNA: TGTGCCAGCAGTCGAGGACTAGCGGGGAGTCCGACCTACAATGAGCAGTTCTTC; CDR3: CASSRGLAGSPTYNEQFF
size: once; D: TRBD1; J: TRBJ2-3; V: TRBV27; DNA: TGTGCCAGCAGTTTAAGGGGGCTCATCGGGACAGATACGCAGTATTTT; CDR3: CASSLRGLIGTDTQYF
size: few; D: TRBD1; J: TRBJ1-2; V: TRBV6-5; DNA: TGTGCCAGCAGCGACCGACAGGGTGTGACTTATGGCTACACCTTC; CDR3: CASSDRQGVTYGYTF
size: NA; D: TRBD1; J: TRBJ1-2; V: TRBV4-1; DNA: TGCGCCAGCAGCCAAGATGACAGGGGGAGCTATGGCTACACCTTC; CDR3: CASSQDDRGSYGYTF
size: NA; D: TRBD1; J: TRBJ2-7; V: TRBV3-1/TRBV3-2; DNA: TGTGCCAGCAGCCAAGCAGGGGGCCTTTTCTACGAGCAGTACTTC; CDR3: CASSQAGGLFYEQYF
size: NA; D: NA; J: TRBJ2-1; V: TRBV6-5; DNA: TGTGCCAGCAGCCCCGTCGGACAGCGGCAGGAACAGTTCTTC; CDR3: CASSPVGQRQEQFF
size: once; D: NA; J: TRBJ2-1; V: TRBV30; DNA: TGTGCCTGGAGCGTAGCAGCTTACAATGAGCAGTTCTTC; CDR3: CAWSVAAYNEQFF
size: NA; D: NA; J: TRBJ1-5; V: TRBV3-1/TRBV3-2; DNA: TGTGCCAGCAGCCAAGACAGGGTTGGACAGCCCCAGCATTTT; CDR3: CASSQDRVGQPQHF
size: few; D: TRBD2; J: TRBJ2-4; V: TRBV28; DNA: TGTGCCAGCAGTCTCGGGGGGAGCCCCCAAAACATTCAGTACTTC; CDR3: CASSLGGSPQNIQYF
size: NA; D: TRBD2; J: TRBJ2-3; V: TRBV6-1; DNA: TGTGCCAGCAGTGAAGCGAGCGGGGGGGATACGCAGTATTTT; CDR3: CASSEASGGDTQYF
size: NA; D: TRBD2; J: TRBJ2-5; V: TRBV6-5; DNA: TGTGCCAGCGGCGGGGGGCAAGAGACCCAGTACTTC; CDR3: CASGGGQETQYF
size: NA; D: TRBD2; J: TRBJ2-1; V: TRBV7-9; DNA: TGTGCCAGCTCGCCTATAGCGGGAGGGCTGACGGATGAGCAGTTCTTC; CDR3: CASSPIAGGLTDEQFF
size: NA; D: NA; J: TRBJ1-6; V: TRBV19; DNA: TGTGCCAGTAGTGAGAGGCCTGGCAATTCACCCCTCCACTTT; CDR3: CASSERPGNSPLHF
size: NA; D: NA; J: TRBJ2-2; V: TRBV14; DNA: TGTGCCAGCAGCCACAGAAACACCGGGGAGCTGTTTTTT; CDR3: CASSHRNTGELFF
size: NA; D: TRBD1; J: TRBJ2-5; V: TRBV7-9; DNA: TGTGCCAGCAGCCAGGGACAGCTACAAGAGACCCAGTACTTC; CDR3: CASSQGQLQETQYF
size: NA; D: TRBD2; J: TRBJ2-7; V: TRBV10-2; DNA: TGCGCCAGCAGTTCGACTAGCGGGAGGATCAACGAGCAGTACTTC; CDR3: CASSSTSGRINEQYF
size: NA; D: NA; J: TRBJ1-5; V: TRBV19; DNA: TGTGCCAGTAACCCGGGTTCAGGGATCAATCAGCCCCAGCATTTT; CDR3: CASNPGSGINQPQHF
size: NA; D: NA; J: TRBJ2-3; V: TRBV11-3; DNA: TGTGCCAGCAGCTTAGACGGGACTGGCACAGATACGCAGTATTTT; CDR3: CASSLDGTGTDTQYF
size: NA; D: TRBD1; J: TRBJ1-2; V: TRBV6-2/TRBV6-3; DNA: TGTGCCAGCAGCAGCGACAGGGCTTATGGCTACACCTTC; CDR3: CASSSDRAYGYTF
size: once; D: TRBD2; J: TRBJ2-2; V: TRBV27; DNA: TGTGCCAGCAGCCCGACTAGCGGGAGTGGCGGGGAGCTGTTTTTT; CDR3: CASSPTSGSGGELFF
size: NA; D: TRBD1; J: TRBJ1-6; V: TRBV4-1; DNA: TGCGCCAGCAGCCAAGTGGGGCCCGGGACAGGGTCTAATTCACCCCTCCACTTT; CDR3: CASSQVGPGTGSNSPLHF
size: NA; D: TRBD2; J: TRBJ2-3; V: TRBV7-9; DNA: TGTGCCAGCAGCTTCCAGCGGGGGGGCACAGATACGCAGTATTTT; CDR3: CASSFQRGGTDTQYF
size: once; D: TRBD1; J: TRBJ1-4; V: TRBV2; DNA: TGTGCCAGCAGTGATTGGAGGGACAGGGCCTTTTTT; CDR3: CASSDWRDRAFF
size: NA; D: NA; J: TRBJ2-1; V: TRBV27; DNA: TGTGCCAGCAGGGACAGAACCGATGAGCAGTTCTTC; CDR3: CASRDRTDEQFF
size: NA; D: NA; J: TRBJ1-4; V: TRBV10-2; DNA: TGCGCCAGCAGTTTCCAGGGGCTGCACGAAAAACTGTTTTTT; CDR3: CASSFQGLHEKLFF
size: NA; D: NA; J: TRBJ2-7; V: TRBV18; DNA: TGTGCCAGCTCACCACCCGACACATACTACGAGCAGTACTTC; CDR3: CASSPPDTYYEQYF
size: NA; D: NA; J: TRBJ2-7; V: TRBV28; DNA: TGTGCCAGCAGTTTACTTTTCCGCTACGAGCAGTACTTC; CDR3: CASSLLFRYEQYF
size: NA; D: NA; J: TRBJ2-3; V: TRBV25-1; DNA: TGTGCCAGCAGTGAATTTAGAAGCACAGATACGCAGTATTTT; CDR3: CASSEFRSTDTQYF
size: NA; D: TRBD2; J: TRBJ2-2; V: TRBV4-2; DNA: TGTGCCAGCAGCCAGGATAGCGGGGTGGGCCGGTCGGGTGGGGAGCTGTTTTTT; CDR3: CASSQDSGVGRSGGELFF
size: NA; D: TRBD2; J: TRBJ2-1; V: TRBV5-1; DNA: TGCGCCAGCAGCAAGTCTAGCGGTGTTTACAATGAGCAGTTCTTC; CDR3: CASSKSSGVYNEQFF
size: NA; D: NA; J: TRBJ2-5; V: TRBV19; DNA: TGTGCCAGTAGTACGACTAGACAGGAGACCCAGTACTTC; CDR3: CASSTTRQETQYF